The 27 T cell receptor beta chains below come from one sample, sequenced in a study of blood T cell repertoires in COVID-19. Produced via immunoSEQ multiplex PCR; TCRdb's table is partial and in-frame only. The sample has 170,000 or so clones, roughly 88% seen once. Material: peripheral blood. The receptors here all came from a woman aged 55-70 years with acute or convalescent COVID-19.

The chain couples TRBV7-9 to TRBJ1-4; D is possibly TRBD1 (6 bases). V shed 5 bases and J shed 5 bases, with 15 bases lying between them. The CDR3 length is 15 residues. From germline, CDR1 is SEHNR and CDR2 FQNEAQ (reference sequence). Written as DNA, the CDR3 is TGTGCCAGCAGCCCTAGGGACACGTCCAATGAAAAACTGTTTTTT. This sequence encodes CASSPRDTSNEKLFF.

This clone was picked up one time. This sequence joins TRBV4-2 and TRBJ1-6, with 7 bases fitting TRBD1. The CDR3 has 19 residues. Germline trimming cut 0 bases from V and 0 bases from J; bases unmatched to any gene: 8. In germline, CDR1 is LGHNA, CDR2 YNFKEQ. CDR3 protein: CASSQDLQGTSSYNSPLHF. CDR3 nucleotide sequence: TGTGCCAGCAGCCAAGATTTACAGGGGACAAGCTCCTATAATTCACCCCTCCACTTT.

The chain combines TRBV29-1 with TRBJ2-5; D is uncertain. Germline loops: CDR1 SQVTM, CDR2 ANQGSEA. Trimming pared 7 bases from V and 2 bases from J, leaving 14 bases between. CDR3 length: 13 residues. Here the CDR3 DNA reads TGCAGCGGCGGAGTCGGCTTACAAGAGACCCAGTACTTC. Encoded protein: CSGGVGLQETQYF.

The count of this clone is one. The rearrangement links TRBV12-2 to TRBJ2-1; the table assigns TRBD2, which was not confirmed against the DNA. TRBV12-2 is termed a pseudogene. This CDR3 comprises 18 residues. For the CDR3, the DNA is TGTGCAAGTCGCTCCAGACCGATGGGAGACTCCGGCTTCGGGGAGCAGTTCTTC. This encodes CASRSRPMGDSGFGEQFF.

The chain uses TRBV7-2 and TRBJ2-1; 9 bases are a match to TRBD2. The CDR3 is made up of 15 amino acids. Germline CDR1 is SGHTA and CDR2 is FQGNSA. The trim removed 4 bases at V and 8 bases at J, leaving 9 bases unmatched. The CDR3 sequence: CASSSGTSKGDEQFF. DNA for the CDR3: TGTGCCAGCAGCTCAGGGACTAGCAAGGGCGATGAGCAGTTCTTC.

The chain uses TRBV6-5 and TRBJ1-1; D is unclear. This CDR3 has 14 amino acids. The ends were cut back, 6 bases at V and 5 bases at J, with 16 bases in the middle. Germline V gene sequence: CDR1 MNHEY, CDR2 SVGAGI. The CDR3 reads CASSDLGGSTEAFF. CDR3 nucleotide sequence: TGTGCCAGCAGCGATTTAGGAGGGAGTACTGAAGCTTTCTTT.

The J gene is TRBJ1-1, the V gene TRBV6-5; TRBD1 aligns across 7 bases. CDR3 length equals 15 residues. The germline V gene encodes CDR1 MNHEY and CDR2 SVGAGI. Losses at the gene ends were 6 bases for V and 3 bases for J; bases not matched to a gene: 10. The CDR3 sequence is CASRPTDRADTEAFF. As DNA, the CDR3 is TGTGCCAGCAGGCCCACTGACAGGGCGGACACTGAAGCTTTCTTT.

The chain joins TRBV19 to TRBJ2-2; 10 bases agree with TRBD2. The CDR3 spans 15 residues. With V trimmed by 9 bases and J by 3 bases, 7 bases remained unmatched. CDR1 and CDR2 (germline): LNHDA, SQIVND (reference sequence). CDR3 sequence reads: CASVNGLADTGELFF. CDR3 nucleotide sequence: TGTGCCAGCGTTAATGGACTAGCGGACACCGGGGAGCTGTTTTTT.

The genes are TRBV27 and TRBJ2-3; TRBD1 is a possible D gene (5 bases). The CDR3 loop spans 16 amino acids. The germline gives CDR1 MNHEY, CDR2 SMNVEV (reference sequence). V shed 4 bases and J shed 3 bases, with 17 bases lying between them. The CDR3 loop reads CASSSITGRWTDTQYF. The CDR3 DNA reads TGTGCCAGCAGTTCAATCACAGGAAGGTGGACAGATACGCAGTATTTT.

The chain carries TRBV5-5 and TRBJ1-1, with unresolved D. V dropped 0 bases and J dropped 1 base, with 7 bases sitting between them. This CDR3 contains 14 residues. CDR1 and CDR2 (germline): SGHKS, YYEKEE (reference sequence). CDR3 in amino acids: CASSLGQENTEAFF. The CDR3 DNA follows: TGTGCCAGCAGCTTGGGTCAGGAGAACACTGAAGCTTTCTTT.

CDR3 in amino acids: CASSRDSTSYGYTF. The DNA for the CDR3 is TGTGCCAGCAGCCGGGACAGTACTTCCTATGGCTACACCTTC. V gene TRBV7-3 combines with J gene TRBJ1-2; TRBD1 agrees at 7 bases. J was trimmed by 4 bases and V by 5 bases; bases with no gene match: 7. CDR1 SGHTA and CDR2 FQGTGA come from the germline V gene. This CDR3 has 14 amino acids.

The genes are TRBV5-1 and TRBJ1-2; TRBD1 aligns across 10 bases. V shed 4 bases, J shed 7 bases, and the junction held 7 bases outside the gene matches. Per the germline V gene, CDR1 is SGHRS and CDR2 is YFSETQ. This CDR3 spans 14 amino acids. CDR3 nucleotide sequence: TGCGCCAGCAGCGGGGGACAGGGGATAGGTGGCTACACCTTC. Translating gives CASSGGQGIGGYTF.

This chain joins TRBV4-3 and TRBJ2-3; D might be TRBD1 (5 bases). Germline-derived CDR1 and CDR2 are LGHNA and YSLEER. The V end lost 0 bases, the J end lost 1 base, and 11 bases lay between the germline ends. This CDR3 contains 16 residues. The CDR3 DNA sequence: TGCGCCAGCAGCCAAGATGTGGTCAGGGGCACAGATACGCAGTATTTT. Translation: CASSQDVVRGTDTQYF.

This clone was seen only a few times. The chain has TRBV27 and TRBJ1-1; D uncertain. Germline lookup yields CDR1 MNHEY and CDR2 SMNVEV (reference sequence). The CDR3 sequence is 8 residues long. The V and J ends lost 6 bases and 11 bases respectively, with 4 bases between them. CDR3 sequence: CASRAAFF. CDR3 DNA: TGTGCCAGCAGGGCCGCTTTCTTT.

About this clone itself: Other DNA sequences in the sample encode the same CDR3. The chain employs TRBV9 and TRBJ2-5; 8 positions match TRBD2. The CDR3 runs to 16 residues. The V gene end was trimmed by 0 bases and the J gene end by 1 base; junction bases not matched to a gene: 5. Per germline, CDR1 SGDLS and CDR2 YYNGEE. CDR3 in DNA: TGTGCCAGCAGCGTAGGAGGCGGGGGGCCCCAAGAGACCCAGTACTTC. It codes for CASSVGGGGPQETQYF.

The chain links TRBV19 to TRBJ1-5; D remains unclear. Germline CDR1 LNHDA, CDR2 SQIVND (reference sequence). The CDR3 extends over 14 amino acids. Trimming removed 3 bases at V and 0 bases at J, with 6 bases between. DNA for the CDR3: TGTGCCAGTAGTATCAGAAATAGCAATCAGCCCCAGCATTTT. This sequence encodes CASSIRNSNQPQHF.

This clone occurred many times. The chain has TRBV28 and TRBJ2-7; TRBD2 aligns across 10 bases. V trimming: 2 bases; J trimming: 0 bases; junction bases outside the gene matches: 7. Germline lookup yields CDR1 MDHEN and CDR2 SYDVKM. This CDR3 contains 17 residues. The CDR3 reads CASSLSGSGGFSYEQYF. Written as DNA, the CDR3 is TGTGCCAGCAGTTTAAGCGGTAGCGGGGGGTTCTCCTACGAGCAGTACTTC.

This clone was picked up one time. The chain is built from TRBV7-9 and TRBJ1-3; a possible D gene is TRBD1 (6 bases). Germline V lookup: CDR1 SEHNR, CDR2 FQNEAQ (reference sequence). The ends were cut back, 6 bases at V and 0 bases at J, with 18 bases in the middle. The CDR3 loop spans 17 amino acids. The CDR3, as DNA: TGTGCCAGCAGTAGGAGACTACAGGGATACTCTGGAAACACCATATATTTT. This sequence encodes CASSRRLQGYSGNTIYF.

The chain links TRBV28 to TRBJ2-2; perhaps TRBD1 as D (5 bases). Germline V gives CDR1 MDHEN, CDR2 SYDVKM. Trimming removed 9 bases from V and 5 bases from J, with 10 bases in between. The CDR3 has 12 amino acids. CDR3 DNA: TGTGCCAGTCGAAGGGGTACCGGGGAGCTGTTTTTT. Translating it yields CASRRGTGELFF. Supplemented by reference TRBV28 and TRBJ2-2, the full variable domain reads DVKVTQSSRYLVKRTGEKVFLECVQDMDHENMFWYRQDPGLGLRLIYFSYDVKMKEKGDIPEGYSVSREKKERFSLILESASTNQTSMYLCASRRGTGELFFGEGSRLTVL.

The chain couples TRBV27 to TRBJ2-6, with a possible D match to TRBD1 (5 bases). Germline assignment: CDR1 MNHEY and CDR2 SMNVEV (reference sequence). Trimming stripped 8 bases from V and 0 bases from J, with 8 bases between. The CDR3 totals 14 residues. CDR3 DNA sequence: TGTGCCAGCTCAGGGCGCTCTGGGGCCAACGTCCTGACTTTC. Translation: CASSGRSGANVLTF. The full variable domain, its missing parts supplied by reference TRBV27 and TRBJ2-6, is EAQVTQNPRYLITVTGKKLTVTCSQNMNHEYMSWYRQDPGLGLRQIYYSMNVEVTDKGDVPEGYKVSRKEKRNFPLILESPSPNQTSLYFCASSGRSGANVLTFGAGSRLTVL.

In nucleotides, the CDR3 is TGTGCCTGGAGCCCGATTAGCCTTTACGAGCCCCAGCATTTT. Its protein product is CAWSPISLYEPQHF. The gene calls are TRBV30 and TRBJ1-5, with D unclear. Germline V gives CDR1 GTSNPN, CDR2 SVGIG (reference sequence). Trimming cost V 3 bases and J 8 bases, with 17 bases left between them. The CDR3 totals 14 residues.

The rearrangement links TRBV11-2 to TRBJ2-7; 7 positions match TRBD1. The CDR3 contains 13 residues. Trimming removed 10 bases from V and 0 bases from J; junction bases left unmatched: 6. Germline V gene data show CDR1 as SGHAT and CDR2 as FQNNGV. CDR3 region: CATHRGSSYEQYF. The DNA for the CDR3 is TGTGCCACCCACAGGGGCAGCTCCTACGAGCAGTACTTC.

The rearrangement links TRBV5-3 to TRBJ2-6; D not certain. TRBV5-3 is reported as an ORF; its role is uncertain. The germline V and J ends were trimmed by 3 bases and 0 bases, with 7 bases remaining between them. This CDR3 contains 15 residues. CDR3 nucleotide sequence: TGTGCCAGAAGCTCCGTAGTCTCTGGGGCCAACGTCCTGACTTTC. Translating it yields CARSSVVSGANVLTF.

The chain links TRBV6-5 to TRBJ1-6; no clear D. The V and J ends lost 6 bases and 10 bases respectively, with 13 bases between them. The germline CDR1 and CDR2 sequences are MNHEY and SVGAGI. The CDR3 length is 13 residues. CDR3 sequence reads: CASSVSRESPLHF. The CDR3 DNA follows: TGTGCCAGCAGCGTTAGTCGGGAGTCACCCCTCCACTTT.

This clone was found once. The V and J genes are TRBV7-2 and TRBJ1-1, with 8 bases matching TRBD1. The germline gives CDR1 SGHTA, CDR2 FQGNSA. The CDR3 runs 13 residues. The ends lost 6 bases at V and 4 bases at J; junction bases unmatched: 4. CDR3 loop: CASRADRVTEAFF. The DNA of the CDR3 is TGTGCCAGCAGAGCGGACAGGGTCACTGAAGCTTTCTTT.

This rearrangement joins TRBV14 to TRBJ1-6; 8 positions agree with TRBD1. CDR1 and CDR2 from the germline V gene are SGHDN and FVKESK. The trim removed 1 base at V and 4 bases at J, leaving 6 bases unmatched. This CDR3 spans 17 amino acids. CDR3 sequence (DNA): TGTGCCAGCAGCCAAGGTGTCGGGACAGGATATAATTCACCCCTCCACTTT. Amino acid sequence: CASSQGVGTGYNSPLHF.

This clone was recorded once. J is TRBJ2-7 and V is TRBV6-5; tentatively, D is TRBD1 (6 bases). The CDR3 is made up of 15 amino acids. V was cut by 5 bases and J by 0 bases, with 14 bases left in between. Germline V gene data show CDR1 as MNHEY and CDR2 as SVGAGI. CDR3 in DNA: TGTGCCAGCAGTACTAGAGGACAGCTCTCCTACGAGCAGTACTTC. Amino acids: CASSTRGQLSYEQYF.